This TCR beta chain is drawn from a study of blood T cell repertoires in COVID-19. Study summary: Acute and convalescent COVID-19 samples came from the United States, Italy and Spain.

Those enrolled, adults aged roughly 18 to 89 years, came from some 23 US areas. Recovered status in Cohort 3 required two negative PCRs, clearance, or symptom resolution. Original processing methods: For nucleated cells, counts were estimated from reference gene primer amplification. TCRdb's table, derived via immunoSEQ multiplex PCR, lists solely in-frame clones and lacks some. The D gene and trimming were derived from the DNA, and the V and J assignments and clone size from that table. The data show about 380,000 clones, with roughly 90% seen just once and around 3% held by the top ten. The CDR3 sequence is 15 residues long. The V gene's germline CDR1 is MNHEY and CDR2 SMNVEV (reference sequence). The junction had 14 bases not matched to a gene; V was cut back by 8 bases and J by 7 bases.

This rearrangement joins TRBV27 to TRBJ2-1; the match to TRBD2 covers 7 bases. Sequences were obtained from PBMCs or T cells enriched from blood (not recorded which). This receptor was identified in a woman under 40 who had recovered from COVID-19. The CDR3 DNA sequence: TGTGCCAGCTATCCCCAGCTAGCGGTATATAATGAGCAGTTCTTC. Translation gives CASYPQLAVYNEQFF.